The clone carrying this TCR beta chain was seen only a few times. The antigen is not known. The data derive from a study of blood T cells in healthy people across ages. Regarding the study as a whole: Diversity of TCR beta per million T cells declined in a roughly linear way with age. Donors of long life had a larger count of naive CD4+ cells and greater diversity than aged donors. CMV status of donors was not determined, possibly confounding expanded clonotype changes.

For the second PCR, which ran for roughly 6 to 11 cycles, a sample-barcoded 5' primer and a J-beta primer mix were used. TCRdb fed the 5' RACE reads into MiXCR, producing one record per CDR3 protein. Of around 1,600,000 distinct CDR3 sequences in the sample, about 45% were seen once. The sample consisted of blood. The source of this sequence is a woman aged 18-30 years in good health.

CDR3 nucleotide sequence: TGCAGTGCCGGGGGGGGAGTCTACGAGCAGTACTTC. As protein: CSAGGGVYEQYF. This sequence joins TRBV20-1 and TRBJ2-7; 8 positions match TRBD2. From germline, CDR1 is DFQATT and CDR2 SNEGSKA (reference sequence). Trimming at V came to 6 bases and at J to 3 bases, leaving 4 bases not matched to a gene. The CDR3 runs 12 residues.